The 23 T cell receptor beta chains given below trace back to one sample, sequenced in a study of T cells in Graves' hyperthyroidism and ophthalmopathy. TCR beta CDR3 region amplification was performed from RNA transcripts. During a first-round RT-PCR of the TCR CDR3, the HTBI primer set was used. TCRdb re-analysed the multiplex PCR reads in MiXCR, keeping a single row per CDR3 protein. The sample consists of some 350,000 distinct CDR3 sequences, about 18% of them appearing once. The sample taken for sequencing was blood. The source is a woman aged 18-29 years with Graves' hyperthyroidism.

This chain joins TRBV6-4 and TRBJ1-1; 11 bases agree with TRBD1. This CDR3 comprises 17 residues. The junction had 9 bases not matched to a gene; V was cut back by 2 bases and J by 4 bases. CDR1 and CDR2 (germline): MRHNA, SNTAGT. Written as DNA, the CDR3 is TGTGCCAGCAGTGACCTCTGGACAGGGGGCGGCGGCACTGAAGCTTTCTTT. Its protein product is CASSDLWTGGGGTEAFF.

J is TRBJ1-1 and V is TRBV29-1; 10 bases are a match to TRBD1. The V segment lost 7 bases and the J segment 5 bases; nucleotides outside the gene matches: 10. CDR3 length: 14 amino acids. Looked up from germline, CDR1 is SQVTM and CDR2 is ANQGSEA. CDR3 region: CSASGTGVQTEAFF. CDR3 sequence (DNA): TGCAGCGCTTCCGGGACAGGGGTTCAGACTGAAGCTTTCTTT.

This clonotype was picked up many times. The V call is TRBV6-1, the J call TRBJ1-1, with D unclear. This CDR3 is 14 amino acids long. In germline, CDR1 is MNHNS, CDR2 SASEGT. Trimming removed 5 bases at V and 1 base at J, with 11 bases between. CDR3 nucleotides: TGTGCCAGCAGTCCCTGGGATGGGAACACTGAAGCTTTCTTT. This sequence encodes CASSPWDGNTEAFF.

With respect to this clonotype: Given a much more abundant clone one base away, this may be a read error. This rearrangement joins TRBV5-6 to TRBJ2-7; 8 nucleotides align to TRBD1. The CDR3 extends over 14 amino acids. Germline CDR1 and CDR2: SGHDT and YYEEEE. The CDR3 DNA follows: TGTGCCTGCAGGGAGACAGGGGACTCCACCGAGCAGTACTTC. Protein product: CACRETGDSTEQYF.

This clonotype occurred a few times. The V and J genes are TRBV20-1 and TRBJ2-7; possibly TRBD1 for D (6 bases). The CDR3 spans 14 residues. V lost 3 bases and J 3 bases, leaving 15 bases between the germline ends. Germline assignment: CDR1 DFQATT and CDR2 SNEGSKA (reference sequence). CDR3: CSASSAAGDYEQYF. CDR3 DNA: TGCAGTGCTAGCTCCGCGGCAGGGGACTACGAGCAGTACTTC.

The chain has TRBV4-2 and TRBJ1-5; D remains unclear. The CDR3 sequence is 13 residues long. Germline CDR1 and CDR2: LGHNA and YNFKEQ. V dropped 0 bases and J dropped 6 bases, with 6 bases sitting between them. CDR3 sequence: CASSQDQVQPQHF. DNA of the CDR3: TGTGCCAGCAGCCAAGATCAGGTTCAGCCCCAGCATTTT.

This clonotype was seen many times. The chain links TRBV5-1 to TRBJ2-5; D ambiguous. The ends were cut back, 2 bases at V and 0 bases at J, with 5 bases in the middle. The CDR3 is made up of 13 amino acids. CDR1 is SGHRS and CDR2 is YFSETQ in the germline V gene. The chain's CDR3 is CASSFGHQETQYF. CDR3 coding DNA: TGCGCCAGCAGCTTCGGACACCAAGAGACCCAGTACTTC.

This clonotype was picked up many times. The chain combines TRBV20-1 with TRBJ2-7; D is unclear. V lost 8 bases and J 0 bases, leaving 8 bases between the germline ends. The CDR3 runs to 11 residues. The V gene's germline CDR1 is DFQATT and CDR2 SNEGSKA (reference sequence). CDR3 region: CSWRDSYEQYF. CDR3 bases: TGCAGTTGGCGCGACTCCTACGAGCAGTACTTC.

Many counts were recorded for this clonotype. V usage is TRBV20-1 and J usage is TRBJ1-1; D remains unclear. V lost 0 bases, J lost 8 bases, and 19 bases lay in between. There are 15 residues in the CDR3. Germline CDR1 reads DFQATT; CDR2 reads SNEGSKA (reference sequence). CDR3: CSARDLGTLKDEAFF. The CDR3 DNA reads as TGCAGTGCTAGAGATTTGGGCACCCTAAAGGACGAAGCTTTCTTT.

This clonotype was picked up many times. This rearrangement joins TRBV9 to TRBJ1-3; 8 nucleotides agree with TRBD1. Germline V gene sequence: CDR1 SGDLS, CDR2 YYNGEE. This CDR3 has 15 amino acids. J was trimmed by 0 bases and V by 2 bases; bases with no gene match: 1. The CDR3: CASSVRGHSGNTIYF. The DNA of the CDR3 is TGTGCCAGCAGCGTCAGGGGGCACTCTGGAAACACCATATATTTT. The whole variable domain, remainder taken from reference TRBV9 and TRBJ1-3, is DSGVTQTPKHLITATGQRVTLRCSPRSGDLSVYWYQQSLDQGLQFLIQYYNGEERAKGNILERFSAQQFPDLHSELNLSSLELGDSALYFCASSVRGHSGNTIYFGEGSWLTVV.

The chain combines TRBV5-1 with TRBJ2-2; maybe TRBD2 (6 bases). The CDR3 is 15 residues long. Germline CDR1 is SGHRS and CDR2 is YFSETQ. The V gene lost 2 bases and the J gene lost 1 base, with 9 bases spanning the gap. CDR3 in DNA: TGCGCCAGCAGCTTCCAGGGACTGAACACCGGGGAGCTGTTTTTT. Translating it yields CASSFQGLNTGELFF.

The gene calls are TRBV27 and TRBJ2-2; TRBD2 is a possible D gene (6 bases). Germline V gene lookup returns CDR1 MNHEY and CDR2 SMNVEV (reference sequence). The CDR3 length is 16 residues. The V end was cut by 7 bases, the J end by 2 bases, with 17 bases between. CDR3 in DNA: TGTGCCAGCACCCTCGGCGGGGTTCTAAACACCGGGGAGCTGTTTTTT. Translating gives CASTLGGVLNTGELFF.

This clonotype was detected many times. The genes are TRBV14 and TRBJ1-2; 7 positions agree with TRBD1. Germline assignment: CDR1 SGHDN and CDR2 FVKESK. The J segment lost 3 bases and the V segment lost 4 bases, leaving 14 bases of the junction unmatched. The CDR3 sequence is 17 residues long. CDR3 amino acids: CASSLSPQGVAYYGYTF. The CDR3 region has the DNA TGTGCCAGCAGCCTTAGTCCTCAGGGGGTAGCCTACTATGGCTACACCTTC. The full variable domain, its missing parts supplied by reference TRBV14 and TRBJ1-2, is EAGVTQFPSHSVIEKGQTVTLRCDPISGHDNLYWYRRVMGKEIKFLLHFVKESKQDESGMPNNRFLAERTGGTYSTLKVQPAELEDSGVYFCASSLSPQGVAYYGYTFGSGTRLTVV.

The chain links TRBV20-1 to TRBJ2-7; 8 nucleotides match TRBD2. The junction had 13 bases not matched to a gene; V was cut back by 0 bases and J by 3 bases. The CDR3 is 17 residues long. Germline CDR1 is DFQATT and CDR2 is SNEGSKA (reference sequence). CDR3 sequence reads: CSARDPRSGGSFYEQYF. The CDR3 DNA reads TGCAGTGCTAGAGACCCCCGGAGCGGGGGATCTTTCTACGAGCAGTACTTC.

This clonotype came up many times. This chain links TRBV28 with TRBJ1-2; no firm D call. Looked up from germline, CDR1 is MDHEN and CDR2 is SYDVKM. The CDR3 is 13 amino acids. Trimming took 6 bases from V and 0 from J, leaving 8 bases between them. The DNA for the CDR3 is TGTGCCAGCAGGCCTCGGGCTAACTATGGCTACACCTTC. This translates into CASRPRANYGYTF.

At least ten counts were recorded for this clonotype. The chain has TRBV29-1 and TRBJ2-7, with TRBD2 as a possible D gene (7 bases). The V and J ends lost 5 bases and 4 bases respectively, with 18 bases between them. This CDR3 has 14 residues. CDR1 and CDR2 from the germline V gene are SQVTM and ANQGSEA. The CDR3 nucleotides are TGCAGCGTTTCGACGGGGCGGGGGCAATACGAGCAGTACTTC. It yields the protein CSVSTGRGQYEQYF.

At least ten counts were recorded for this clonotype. The CDR3 here is CASSLAAPGETQYF. CDR3 sequence (DNA): TGCGCCAGCAGCTTGGCCGCCCCTGGGGAGACCCAGTACTTC. V gene TRBV5-1 combines with J gene TRBJ2-5; D not certain. The V end was cut by 0 bases, the J end by 5 bases, with 11 bases between. CDR1 and CDR2 (germline): SGHRS, YFSETQ. The CDR3 spans 14 residues.

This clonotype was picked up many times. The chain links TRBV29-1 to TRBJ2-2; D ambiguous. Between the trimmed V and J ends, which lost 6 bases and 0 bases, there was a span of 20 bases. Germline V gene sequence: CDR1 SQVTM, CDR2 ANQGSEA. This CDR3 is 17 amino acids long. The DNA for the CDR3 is TGCAGCGTCCACCTCAGCGAGAGGTTCGCGAACACCGGGGAGCTGTTTTTT. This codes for CSVHLSERFANTGELFF.

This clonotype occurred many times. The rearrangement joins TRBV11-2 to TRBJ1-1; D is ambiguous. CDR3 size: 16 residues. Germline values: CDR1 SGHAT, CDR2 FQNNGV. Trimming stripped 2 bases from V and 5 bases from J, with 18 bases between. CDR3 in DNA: TGTGCCAGCAGCTTATTTGAGGCTGGCAAGGGAACTGAAGCTTTCTTT. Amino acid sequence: CASSLFEAGKGTEAFF.

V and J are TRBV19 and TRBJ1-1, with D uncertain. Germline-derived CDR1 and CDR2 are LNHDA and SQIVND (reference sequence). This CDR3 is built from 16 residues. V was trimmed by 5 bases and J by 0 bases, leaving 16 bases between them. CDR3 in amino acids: CASSGPFDYLNTEAFF. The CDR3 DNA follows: TGTGCCAGTAGTGGTCCTTTCGACTATTTGAACACTGAAGCTTTCTTT.

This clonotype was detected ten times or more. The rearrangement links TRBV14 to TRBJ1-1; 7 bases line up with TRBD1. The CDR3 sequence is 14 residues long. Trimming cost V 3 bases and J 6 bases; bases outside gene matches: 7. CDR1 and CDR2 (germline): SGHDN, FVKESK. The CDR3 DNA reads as TGTGCCAGCAGCCACCATAACAGGGGATCTGAAGCTTTCTTT. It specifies CASSHHNRGSEAFF.

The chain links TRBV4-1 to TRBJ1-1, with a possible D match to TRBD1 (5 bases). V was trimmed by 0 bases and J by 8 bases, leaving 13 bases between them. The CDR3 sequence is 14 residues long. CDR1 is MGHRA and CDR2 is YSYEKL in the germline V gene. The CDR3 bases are TGCGCCAGCAGCCAAGATAAGGGGAGCACCGAAGCTTTCTTT. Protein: CASSQDKGSTEAFF.

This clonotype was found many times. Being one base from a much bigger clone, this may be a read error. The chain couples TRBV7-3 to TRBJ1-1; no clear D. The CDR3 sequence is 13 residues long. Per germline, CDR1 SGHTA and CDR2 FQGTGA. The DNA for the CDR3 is TGTGCCAGCAGCTTAAGTCCGAACACTGAAGCTCTCTTT. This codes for CASSLSPNTEALF.